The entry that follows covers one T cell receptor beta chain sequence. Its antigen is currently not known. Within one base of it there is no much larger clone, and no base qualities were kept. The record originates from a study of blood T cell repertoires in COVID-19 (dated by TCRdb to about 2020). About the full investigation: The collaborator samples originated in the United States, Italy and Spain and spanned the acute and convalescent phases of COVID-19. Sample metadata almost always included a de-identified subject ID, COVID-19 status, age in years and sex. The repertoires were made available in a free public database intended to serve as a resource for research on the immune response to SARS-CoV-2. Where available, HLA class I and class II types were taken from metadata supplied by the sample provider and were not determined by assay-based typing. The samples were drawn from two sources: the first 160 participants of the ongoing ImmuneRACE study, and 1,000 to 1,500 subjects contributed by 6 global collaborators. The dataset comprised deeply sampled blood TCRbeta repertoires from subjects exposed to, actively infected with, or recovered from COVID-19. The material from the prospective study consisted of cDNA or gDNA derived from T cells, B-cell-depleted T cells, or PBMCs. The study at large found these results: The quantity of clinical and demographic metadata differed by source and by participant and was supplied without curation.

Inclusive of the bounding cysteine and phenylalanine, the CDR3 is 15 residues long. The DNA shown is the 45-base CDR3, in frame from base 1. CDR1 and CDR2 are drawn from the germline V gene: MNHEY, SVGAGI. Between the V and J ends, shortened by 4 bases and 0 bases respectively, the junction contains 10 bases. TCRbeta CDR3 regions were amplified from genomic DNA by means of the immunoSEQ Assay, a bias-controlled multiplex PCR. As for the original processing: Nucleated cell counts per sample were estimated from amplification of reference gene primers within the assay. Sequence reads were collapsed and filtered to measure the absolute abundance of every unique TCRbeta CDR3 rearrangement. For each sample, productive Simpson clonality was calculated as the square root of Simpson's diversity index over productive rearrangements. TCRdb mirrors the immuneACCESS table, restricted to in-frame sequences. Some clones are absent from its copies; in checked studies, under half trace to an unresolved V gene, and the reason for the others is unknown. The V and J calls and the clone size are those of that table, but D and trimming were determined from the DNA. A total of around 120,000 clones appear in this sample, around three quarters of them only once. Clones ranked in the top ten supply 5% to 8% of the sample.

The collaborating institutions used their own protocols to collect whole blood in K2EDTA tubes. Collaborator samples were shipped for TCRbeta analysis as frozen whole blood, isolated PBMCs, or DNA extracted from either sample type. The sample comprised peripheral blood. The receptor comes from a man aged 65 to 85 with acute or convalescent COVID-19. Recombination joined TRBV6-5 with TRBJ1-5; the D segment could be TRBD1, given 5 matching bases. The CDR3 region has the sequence CASSSQDHSNQPQHF. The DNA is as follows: TGTGCCAGCAGTTCACAGGATCATAGCAATCAGCCCCAGCATTTT.